The clone carrying this T cell receptor (beta chain) appeared many times. Its antigen is unidentified. The data stem from a study of spatial heterogeneity in lung cancer. Overall study findings and caveats: The study found ubiquitous expanded tumor TCRs in blood more at resection than follow-up.

Each TCR cDNA molecule bore a unique molecular identifier. TCRdb reprocessed the 5' RACE reads via MiXCR and lists one record per CDR3 protein. The data show roughly 60,000 distinct CDR3 sequences, more than 7% seen once. Unmatched junction bases numbered 4, after V lost 5 bases and J lost 3 bases. The CDR3 contains 13 residues. Germline V gene data show CDR1 as SGHAT and CDR2 as FQNNGV. Time point denoted: sample taken at primary tumor resection. Whole RNA, which was extracted from tumor, nontumor lung tissue or frozen PBMC, was sequenced without any cell sorting. The chain recombines TRBV11-2 with TRBJ2-7; 7 bases align to TRBD1. The sample was PBMCs, taken at surgery. The receptor's source is a female donor with early-stage non-small cell lung cancer. Here the CDR3 reads CASSPGQDYEQYV. In DNA, the CDR3 is TGTGCCAGCAGCCCCGGACAGGACTACGAGCAGTACGTC.